A single sample gave rise to the 29 T cell receptor beta chains below, sequenced in a study of T cells in Graves' hyperthyroidism and ophthalmopathy. Regions amplified from RNA transcripts were the TCR beta CDR3 regions. HTBI primers were the set used in a first-round RT-PCR of the TCR CDR3. One entry per CDR3 protein, called by TCRdb with MiXCR from the multiplex PCR reads. The repertoire has fewer than 850,000 distinct CDR3 sequences, approximately 15% of them found once; the top ten carry about 16%. Sequencing was carried out using blood. The origin of the receptors is a man over 45 with Graves' hyperthyroidism.

The V gene is TRBV4-1, the J gene TRBJ2-1, with TRBD2 matching 8 bases. Losses at the gene ends were 2 bases for V and 6 bases for J; bases not matched to a gene: 6. The CDR3 runs to 15 residues. CDR1 MGHRA and CDR2 YSYEKL come from the germline V gene. The CDR3 sequence: CASSQTLTSGNEQFF. The CDR3 DNA is TGCGCCAGCAGCCAAACCCTTACTAGCGGCAATGAGCAGTTCTTC.

At least ten counts were recorded for this clonotype. The CDR3 region has the DNA TGTGCCACCGCGGGACAGAGAAATTCACCCCTCCACTTT. It encodes CATAGQRNSPLHF. This chain joins TRBV27 and TRBJ1-6, with 7 bases lining up with TRBD1. The germline gives CDR1 MNHEY, CDR2 SMNVEV (reference sequence). This CDR3 is built from 13 residues. The trim removed 10 bases at V and 7 bases at J, leaving 7 bases unmatched.

This rearrangement joins TRBV30 to TRBJ2-2; D uncertain. The CDR3 is 15 residues long. Trimming left V 2 bases short and J 1 base short, with 11 bases between. Germline V CDR1 and CDR2: GTSNPN, SVGIG (reference sequence). The CDR3 nucleotides read TGTGCCTGGAGTTCCCACAGCTTGAACACCGGGGAGCTGTTTTTT. Residues: CAWSSHSLNTGELFF. The whole variable domain, remainder taken from reference TRBV30 and TRBJ2-2, is SQTIHQWPATLVQPVGSPLSLECTVEGTSNPNLYWYRQAAGRGLQLLFYSVGIGQISSEVPQNLSASRPQDRQFILSSKKLLLSDSGFYLCAWSSHSLNTGELFFGEGSRLTVL.

The rearrangement joins TRBV24-1 to TRBJ1-1; no reliable D call. Germline V gene data show CDR1 as KGHDR and CDR2 as SFDVKD. CDR3 size: 11 residues. V was clipped by 1 base and J by 9 bases, with 5 bases between them. CDR3 in amino acids: CATSDFGKAFF. DNA for the CDR3: TGTGCCACCAGTGATTTTGGCAAAGCTTTCTTT.

The genes are TRBV9 and TRBJ2-7; 8 nucleotides agree with TRBD1. The CDR3 loop spans 14 amino acids. Germline V CDR1 and CDR2: SGDLS, YYNGEE. V trimming: 4 bases; J trimming: 5 bases; junction bases outside the gene matches: 8. CDR3 sequence (DNA): TGTGCCAGCAGCCCAGGGGGCGCAGCCCACGAGCAGTACTTC. Its protein product is CASSPGGAAHEQYF.

This chain joins TRBV25-1 and TRBJ2-5; D is ambiguous. V was pared by 2 bases and J by 5 bases, with 12 bases between. The length of the CDR3 is 14 residues. Germline CDR1 MGHDK, CDR2 SYGVNS. The CDR3 here is CASSEDRSFETQYF. The CDR3, as DNA: TGTGCCAGCAGTGAAGATAGGTCGTTTGAGACCCAGTACTTC.

V gene TRBV28 combines with J gene TRBJ2-7; 7 positions agree with TRBD1. Germline CDR1 is MDHEN and CDR2 is SYDVKM. The J segment lost 2 bases and the V segment lost 6 bases, leaving 7 bases of the junction unmatched. This CDR3 is built from 14 residues. CDR3 residues: CASSISGTAYEQYF. In DNA form, the CDR3 reads TGTGCCAGCAGCATCTCCGGGACAGCCTACGAGCAGTACTTC.

This clonotype has more than one count but fewer than ten. CDR3 DNA: TGTGCCAGCACAGACGGGGTAATTAGCAATCAGCCCCAGCATTTT. Encoded protein: CASTDGVISNQPQHF. V and J are TRBV6-1 and TRBJ1-5; no clear D. CDR1 is MNHNS, CDR2 SASEGT, per germline. With 7 bases removed from V and 0 bases from J, the gap between germline ends came to 13 bases. The CDR3 is 15 residues long.

This clonotype was counted only a few times. This chain joins TRBV3-1 and TRBJ2-1; 8 nucleotides line up with TRBD2. CDR3 length: 16 residues. The ends lost 3 bases at V and 10 bases at J; junction bases unmatched: 14. Germline V CDR1 and CDR2: LGHDT, YNNKEL (reference sequence). The DNA for the CDR3 is TGTGCCAGCAGCCATACAACTAGCGGACGTTTCGGGGAGCAGTTCTTC. Its protein is CASSHTTSGRFGEQFF.

This clonotype was counted at least ten times. This chain connects TRBV28 to TRBJ2-5; D gene unclear. There are 14 residues in the CDR3. Trimming removed 6 bases from V and 0 bases from J, with 11 bases in between. Germline assignment: CDR1 MDHEN and CDR2 SYDVKM. The CDR3 reads CASSPSKYQETQYF. The CDR3 DNA follows: TGTGCCAGCAGCCCGTCGAAGTACCAAGAGACCCAGTACTTC.

This clonotype was counted ten times or more. V gene TRBV12-3 or TRBV12-4 combines with J gene TRBJ1-6; the match to TRBD1 covers 7 bases. The length of the CDR3 is 14 residues. V gave up 6 bases and J gave up 8 bases; unmatched junction bases: 7. CDR3 sequence reads: CASRTGFRDSPLHF. The CDR3 coding sequence is TGTGCCAGCAGGACAGGGTTTCGGGATTCACCCCTCCACTTT.

This clonotype was found a few times. The CDR3 is CASSQDLDREAGELFF. CDR3 bases: TGTGCCAGCAGCCAAGATCTCGACAGGGAGGCCGGGGAGCTGTTTTTT. This chain links TRBV14 with TRBJ2-2; D is possibly TRBD1 (7 bases). The CDR3 consists of 16 residues. Trimming stripped 0 bases from V and 6 bases from J, with 14 bases between. Germline V CDR1 and CDR2: SGHDN, FVKESK.

The rearrangement uses TRBV11-2 and TRBJ2-5, with TRBD2 identical over 9 bases. Germline V gene sequence: CDR1 SGHAT, CDR2 FQNNGV. The CDR3 is 14 residues long. Germline trimming cut 6 bases from V and 3 bases from J; bases unmatched to any gene: 5. The CDR3 is CASSQRLAEETQYF. As DNA, the CDR3 is TGTGCCAGCAGTCAACGACTAGCGGAAGAGACCCAGTACTTC.

This clonotype came up a few times. V is TRBV30 and J is TRBJ2-7; no reliable D call. This CDR3 spans 10 amino acids. The V end lost 5 bases, the J end lost 6 bases, and 8 bases lay between the germline ends. Germline loops: CDR1 GTSNPN, CDR2 SVGIG (reference sequence). The CDR3, as DNA: TGTGCCTGGGGGATGGCCGAGCAGTACTTC. Protein: CAWGMAEQYF.

This chain links TRBV18 with TRBJ1-6; 9 bases align to TRBD1. Germline V gene lookup returns CDR1 KGHSH and CDR2 LQKENI. V shed 3 bases and J 0 bases; nucleotides not matched to a gene: 3. The CDR3 has 17 residues. In DNA, the CDR3 is TGTGCCAGCTCACCTGGACAGGGGAGCTCCTATAATTCACCCCTCCACTTT. Its protein is CASSPGQGSSYNSPLHF.

This clonotype turned up a few times. The genes are TRBV9 and TRBJ2-7; unclear D gene. The CDR3 has 13 residues. Germline V gene data show CDR1 as SGDLS and CDR2 as YYNGEE. V lost 0 bases and J 5 bases, leaving 9 bases between the germline ends. CDR3 sequence: CASSVGTPNEQYF. The CDR3, as DNA: TGTGCCAGCAGCGTAGGGACCCCGAACGAGCAGTACTTC.

At least ten counts were recorded for this clonotype. The CDR3 region has the DNA TGCGCCAGCAGCTTGGTAGGGACGTTTTGGAATGAGCAGTTCTTC. Translated: CASSLVGTFWNEQFF. V and J are TRBV5-1 and TRBJ2-1; D possibly uses TRBD1 or TRBD2 (5 bases each). The germline V and J ends were trimmed by 0 bases and 7 bases, with 14 bases remaining between them. CDR1 is SGHRS, CDR2 YFSETQ, per germline. This CDR3 spans 15 amino acids.

The V call is TRBV5-6, the J call TRBJ2-1; D not certain. Trimming cost V 2 bases and J 10 bases, with 13 bases left between them. CDR3 length: 13 amino acids. Germline V CDR1 and CDR2: SGHDT, YYEEEE. The CDR3 coding sequence is TGTGCCAGCAGCTTACCGGGCCGGGTCGAGCAGTTCTTC. It specifies CASSLPGRVEQFF.

The chain carries TRBV2 and TRBJ2-1, with 7 bases aligning to TRBD2. With V trimmed by 7 bases and J by 0 bases, 9 bases remained unmatched. The CDR3 totals 16 residues. Germline V gene data show CDR1 as SNHLY and CDR2 as FYNNEI. CDR3 loop: CASTNERESSYNEQFF. The CDR3 DNA reads TGTGCCAGCACCAACGAGCGGGAAAGCTCCTACAATGAGCAGTTCTTC.

V is TRBV11-2 and J is TRBJ2-3; possible D gene TRBD1, 5 bases. Germline values: CDR1 SGHAT, CDR2 FQNNGV. The V end was cut by 4 bases, the J end by 4 bases, with 12 bases between. This CDR3 has 14 amino acids. DNA for the CDR3: TGTGCCAGCAGCTCCACAGGTTATCCAGATACGCAGTATTTT. Translation gives CASSSTGYPDTQYF.

At least ten counts were recorded for this clonotype. The chain combines TRBV11-2 with TRBJ2-2; 11 bases align to TRBD1. This CDR3 has 18 residues. Germline lookup yields CDR1 SGHAT and CDR2 FQNNGV. The trim removed 4 bases at V and 4 bases at J, leaving 11 bases unmatched. The CDR3 protein is CASSSGTGGITLTGELFF. CDR3 DNA sequence: TGTGCCAGCAGCTCCGGGACAGGGGGTATCACCCTCACCGGGGAGCTGTTTTTT.

V gene TRBV6-1 combines with J gene TRBJ2-5; D is possibly TRBD1 or TRBD2 (5 bases each). CDR3 length: 13 residues. The V gene lost 10 bases and the J gene lost 4 bases, with 16 bases spanning the gap. CDR1 and CDR2 from the germline V gene are MNHNS and SASEGT. CDR3 DNA sequence: TGTGCCACAATCCGGGGCTGGGCAGAGACCCAGTACTTC. Its protein product is CATIRGWAETQYF.

The table lists this clonotype with a few counts. The rearrangement joins TRBV3-1 to TRBJ2-3; D might be TRBD2 (5 bases). Per germline, CDR1 LGHDT and CDR2 YNNKEL (reference sequence). The ends were cut back, 1 base at V and 2 bases at J, with 7 bases in the middle. The CDR3 sequence is 14 residues long. The CDR3 DNA follows: TGTGCCAGCAGCCAAGGGGGAGTCACAGATACGCAGTATTTT. Residues: CASSQGGVTDTQYF.

This clonotype was found many times. The V gene is TRBV9, the J gene TRBJ1-2, with D unresolved. Trimming cost V 4 bases and J 2 bases, with 12 bases left between them. CDR1 and CDR2 from the germline V gene are SGDLS and YYNGEE. This CDR3 spans 14 amino acids. CDR3 bases: TGTGCCAGCAGCTTACCGGGAGGCAACTATGGCTACACCTTC. Protein sequence: CASSLPGGNYGYTF.

The genes are TRBV6-1 and TRBJ1-5; 10 bases are a match to TRBD1. This CDR3 has 16 amino acids. Germline CDR1 MNHNS, CDR2 SASEGT. Germline trimming cut 0 bases from V and 4 bases from J; bases unmatched to any gene: 3. CDR3 sequence: CASSEAGTGVNQPQHF. The CDR3, as DNA: TGTGCCAGCAGTGAAGCTGGGACAGGGGTTAATCAGCCCCAGCATTTT.

The rearrangement uses TRBV12-3 or TRBV12-4 and TRBJ1-4; D gene uncertain. The V end was cut by 5 bases, the J end by 8 bases, with 12 bases between. This CDR3 contains 13 residues. The CDR3 bases are TGTGCCAGCAGTCCCACTCCCGGGGAAAAACTGTTTTTT. Its protein is CASSPTPGEKLFF.

In its sample, this clonotype was seen many times. The gene calls are TRBV20-1 and TRBJ2-7, with D unclear. Trimming shortened V by 0 bases and J by 4 bases, and 10 bases separated the two germline ends. CDR1 is DFQATT, CDR2 SNEGSKA, per germline (reference sequence). The CDR3 length is 13 residues. In nucleotides, the CDR3 is TGCAGTGCTAGAGATTCGGCAATGTACGAGCAGTACTTC. It specifies CSARDSAMYEQYF.

About this clonotype: At one end the junction does not follow the germline gene, possibly because of a read error. CDR3 in DNA: TGTGCCAGCAGCTCTATCAATCAGCGCCAGCATTTT. Encoded protein: CASSSINQRQHF. This chain connects TRBV6-2 or TRBV6-3 to TRBJ1-5; D remains unclear. The CDR3 runs 12 residues. In germline, CDR1 is MNHEY, CDR2 SVGEGT.

In nucleotides, the CDR3 is TGCGCCAGCAGCTGGGGGGAGGGGGGAAAAACTGAAGCTTTCTTT. This translates into CASSWGEGGKTEAFF. The chain joins TRBV5-1 to TRBJ1-1, with TRBD1 as a possible D gene (6 bases). Germline V lookup: CDR1 SGHRS, CDR2 YFSETQ. The CDR3 is 15 amino acids. Trimming stripped 3 bases from V and 5 bases from J, with 17 bases between.